One and the same sample provided the 32 T cell receptor beta chains below, sequenced in a study of beta chain features in type 1 diabetes. Study-wide results and caveats: People with Type 1 diabetes carried modestly yet significantly shorter TCRB CDR3s in all four CD4+ subsets.

The sequenced template was cDNA made from the entire isolated RNA. Generated by immunoSEQ multiplex PCR, the TCRdb table keeps only in-frame clones and is missing some. In the table there are about 280,000 clones, approximately 16% of which are singletons. Their target antigens are unknown. Sequencing input: naive CD4+ T cells from blood. These receptors all stem from a man between 18 and 35 years old with type 1 diabetes.

The chain is built from TRBV27 and TRBJ2-7; 8 nucleotides align to TRBD1. In germline, CDR1 is MNHEY, CDR2 SMNVEV (reference sequence). The V segment lost 2 bases and the J segment 2 bases; nucleotides outside the gene matches: 5. CDR3 length: 15 residues. The CDR3, as DNA: TGTGCCAGCAGTTTAGTCGGACAGGGACCCTACGAGCAGTACTTC. Protein sequence: CASSLVGQGPYEQYF.

The chain uses TRBV19 and TRBJ2-4, with D perhaps TRBD1 (5 bases). In germline, CDR1 is LNHDA, CDR2 SQIVND (reference sequence). The CDR3 is made up of 14 amino acids. V shed 3 bases and J shed 6 bases, with 12 bases lying between them. The CDR3 spells CASSILGRSNIQYF. As DNA, the CDR3 is TGTGCCAGTAGTATTCTGGGGCGGTCAAACATTCAGTACTTC.

The V and J genes are TRBV6-4 and TRBJ1-1; TRBD1 is a possible D gene (6 bases). The V gene's germline CDR1 is MRHNA and CDR2 SNTAGT. The CDR3 is 14 residues long. The V end lost 5 bases, the J end lost 5 bases, and 15 bases lay between the germline ends. CDR3: CASSQQGVGTEAFF. CDR3 coding DNA: TGTGCCAGCAGTCAACAGGGCGTGGGAACTGAAGCTTTCTTT.

This clone was detected a few times. The genes are TRBV10-3 and TRBJ2-3, with 8 bases aligning to TRBD1. This CDR3 has 17 residues. Looked up from germline, CDR1 is ENHRY and CDR2 is SYGVKD. V dropped 3 bases and J dropped 1; count of bases not matched to a gene: 9. CDR3 loop: CAISDFARGRGTDTQYF. CDR3 nucleotides: TGTGCCATCAGTGACTTTGCCAGGGGGCGCGGCACAGATACGCAGTATTTT.

J is TRBJ2-3 and V is TRBV4-3; 10 bases map to TRBD2. This CDR3 spans 19 amino acids. Germline V gene lookup returns CDR1 LGHNA and CDR2 YSLEER. After removal of 0 bases from V and 2 bases from J, the junction contained 11 bases not matched to a gene. CDR3 in amino acids: CASSQDKARGLAATDTQYF. The CDR3 DNA is TGCGCCAGCAGCCAAGATAAGGCCCGTGGACTAGCGGCCACAGATACGCAGTATTTT.

V is TRBV28 and J is TRBJ1-1, with D perhaps TRBD1 (5 bases). The CDR3 consists of 13 residues. Germline V CDR1 and CDR2: MDHEN, SYDVKM. The ends were cut back, 8 bases at V and 0 bases at J, with 10 bases in the middle. CDR3 protein: CASGDSLNTEAFF. DNA of the CDR3: TGTGCCAGCGGTGACAGTTTGAACACTGAAGCTTTCTTT.

This clone showed up just a few times. The rearrangement joins TRBV13 to TRBJ1-4; TRBD1 agrees at 7 bases. CDR3 size: 15 residues. Looked up from germline, CDR1 is PRHDT and CDR2 is FYEKMQ (reference sequence). V gave up 5 bases and J gave up 5 bases; unmatched junction bases: 8. This CDR3 is CASSPRQGRNEKLFF. The DNA for the CDR3 is TGTGCCAGCAGCCCCCGACAGGGCCGGAATGAAAAACTGTTTTTT.

The chain joins TRBV6-6 to TRBJ2-1; D might be TRBD2 (6 bases). The CDR3 spans 16 residues. Trimming stripped 0 bases from V and 8 bases from J, with 17 bases between. CDR1 is MNHNY and CDR2 is SVGAGI in the germline V gene (reference sequence). The CDR3 bases are TGTGCCAGCAGTTACTCCCGGGACTCCTTATCGGATGAGCAGTTCTTC. Protein: CASSYSRDSLSDEQFF.

This clone was picked up a small number of times. V and J are TRBV2 and TRBJ2-4; D gene ambiguous. Trimming removed 7 bases at V and 10 bases at J, with 11 bases between. The germline V gene has CDR1 SNHLY and CDR2 FYNNEI. The CDR3 has 11 residues. The CDR3 protein is CASKSSAIQYF. The CDR3 bases are TGTGCCAGCAAATCATCAGCGATTCAGTACTTC.

The chain carries TRBV6-5 and TRBJ1-1, with a weak D call TRBD1 (5 bases). The CDR3 is 14 amino acids. The V gene's germline CDR1 is MNHEY and CDR2 SVGAGI. Trimming removed 5 bases at V and 5 bases at J, with 15 bases between. CDR3 bases: TGTGCCAGCAGTAGCCAGGGAATTTGGACTGAAGCTTTCTTT. It translates to CASSSQGIWTEAFF.

Details on this clone: The same CDR3 arises from other DNA sequences in this sample as well. The chain employs TRBV29-1 and TRBJ1-1; possibly TRBD1 for D (6 bases). The CDR3 is 11 amino acids. Germline CDR1 reads SQVTM; CDR2 reads ANQGSEA. V shed 3 bases and J shed 4 bases, with 6 bases lying between them. The CDR3 sequence is CSVDRGTEAFF. CDR3 in DNA: TGCAGCGTTGACAGGGGCACTGAAGCTTTCTTT.

V gene TRBV11-2 combines with J gene TRBJ2-1; 11 nucleotides align to TRBD2. The trim removed 0 bases at V and 2 bases at J, leaving 3 bases unmatched. CDR1 and CDR2 from the germline V gene are SGHAT and FQNNGV. CDR3 size: 17 residues. CDR3 in amino acids: CASSLEGTSGPYNEQFF. DNA of the CDR3: TGTGCCAGCAGCTTAGAAGGGACTAGCGGCCCCTACAATGAGCAGTTCTTC.

The rearrangement joins TRBV5-4 to TRBJ2-5; 10 positions agree with TRBD2. The CDR3 spans 15 residues. V trimming: 2 bases; J trimming: 3 bases; junction bases outside the gene matches: 4. The V gene's germline CDR1 is SGHNT and CDR2 YYREEE (reference sequence). DNA for the CDR3: TGTGCCAGCAGCTTCGCTAGCGGGGGAAAAGAGACCCAGTACTTC. Translating it yields CASSFASGGKETQYF.

This clone was picked up a small number of times. The V and J genes are TRBV19 and TRBJ2-1; D is unclear. From germline, CDR1 is LNHDA and CDR2 SQIVND (reference sequence). The V and J ends lost 7 bases and 10 bases respectively, with 14 bases between them. The CDR3 runs 12 residues. The CDR3 nucleotides read TGTGCCAGTACTGGCCCCCTCAGGGAGCAGTTCTTC. Translation: CASTGPLREQFF.

The rearrangement uses TRBV18 and TRBJ1-1, with TRBD1 matching 7 bases. In germline, CDR1 is KGHSH, CDR2 LQKENI. Losses at the gene ends were 3 bases for V and 5 bases for J; bases not matched to a gene: 6. The CDR3 is 14 amino acids. The CDR3 DNA sequence: TGTGCCAGCTCACCGATGGAGGGGGCGACTGAAGCTTTCTTT. Translating it yields CASSPMEGATEAFF.

In nucleotides, the CDR3 is TGTGCCTGGAGTGAGACAGAAAAGTTAACCTACGAGCAGTACTTC. Its translation: CAWSETEKLTYEQYF. The chain is built from TRBV30 and TRBJ2-7; D might be TRBD1 (5 bases). Germline V gene data show CDR1 as GTSNPN and CDR2 as SVGIG (reference sequence). The V end was cut by 1 base, the J end by 2 bases, with 15 bases between. There are 15 residues in the CDR3.

The J gene is TRBJ2-7, the V gene TRBV19; possibly TRBD2 for D (6 bases). The CDR3 extends over 14 amino acids. CDR1 and CDR2 from the germline V gene are LNHDA and SQIVND (reference sequence). Trimming removed 3 bases at V and 0 bases at J, with 9 bases between. CDR3 sequence reads: CASSIPGLSYEQYF. In nucleotides, the CDR3 is TGTGCCAGTAGTATTCCGGGACTCTCCTACGAGCAGTACTTC.

This chain uses TRBV13 with TRBJ2-5, with TRBD2 matching over 9 bases. Looked up from germline, CDR1 is PRHDT and CDR2 is FYEKMQ (reference sequence). Trimming at V came to 0 bases and at J to 5 bases, leaving 7 bases not matched to a gene. The CDR3 runs to 16 residues. The CDR3 DNA reads as TGTGCCAGCAGCTTAGGTCGCGGGAGGGCAGGTGAGACCCAGTACTTC. Translating it yields CASSLGRGRAGETQYF.

The chain combines TRBV18 with TRBJ1-5, with TRBD1 matching over 8 bases. CDR1 is KGHSH, CDR2 LQKENI, per germline. CDR3 length: 17 amino acids. The V gene end was trimmed by 3 bases and the J gene end by 0 bases; junction bases not matched to a gene: 7. CDR3 protein: CASSPDRGTYSNQPQHF. The CDR3 nucleotides are TGTGCCAGCTCACCCGACAGGGGAACTTATAGCAATCAGCCCCAGCATTTT.

The V call is TRBV6-5, the J call TRBJ1-5; 8 bases agree with TRBD1. Trimming took 4 bases from V and 9 from J; bases not matched to a gene: 11. Germline V gene data show CDR1 as MNHEY and CDR2 as SVGAGI. The CDR3 sequence is 15 residues long. In DNA form, the CDR3 reads TGTGCCAGCAGTTTATCCGGGACAGGCCGTTTGCCCCAGCATTTT. This sequence encodes CASSLSGTGRLPQHF.

The V and J genes are TRBV5-6 and TRBJ2-5, with 9 bases aligning to TRBD2. The CDR3 has 15 amino acids. Germline V lookup: CDR1 SGHDT, CDR2 YYEEEE. With V trimmed by 3 bases and J by 2 bases, 5 bases remained unmatched. This chain's CDR3 is CASSSAGGLQETQYF. The CDR3 DNA follows: TGTGCCAGCAGCTCAGCGGGGGGTTTGCAAGAGACCCAGTACTTC. The full variable domain, with the rest looked up from reference TRBV5-6 and TRBJ2-5, is DAGVTQSPTHLIKTRGQQVTLRCSPKSGHDTVSWYQQALGQGPQFIFQYYEEEERQRGNFPDRFSGHQFPNYSSELNVNALLLGDSALYLCASSSAGGLQETQYFGPGTRLLVL.

There are a few counts of this clone. The CDR3 spells CSVVRDFYGYTF. DNA for the CDR3: TGCAGCGTTGTGAGGGACTTCTATGGCTACACCTTC. The chain couples TRBV29-1 to TRBJ1-2, with D possibly being TRBD1 (5 bases). The CDR3 has 12 residues. Trimming shortened V by 4 bases and J by 4 bases, and 10 bases separated the two germline ends. The germline V gene has CDR1 SQVTM and CDR2 ANQGSEA.

In this sample, this clone turned up a few times. The rearrangement uses TRBV7-9 and TRBJ2-4, with D possibly TRBD1 on 7 matching bases. Per the germline V gene, CDR1 is SEHNR and CDR2 is FQNEAQ (reference sequence). The CDR3 contains 16 residues. V lost 1 base and J lost 4, with 14 bases in between. CDR3 residues: CASSLGGGGQKNIQYF. The CDR3 coding sequence is TGTGCCAGCAGCTTAGGAGGAGGGGGACAGAAAAACATTCAGTACTTC.

The count of this clone is one. J is TRBJ1-5 and V is TRBV6-6; D possibly corresponds to TRBD1 (6 bases). The CDR3 runs 13 residues. In germline, CDR1 is MNHNY, CDR2 SVGAGI (reference sequence). The V gene lost 2 bases and the J gene lost 6 bases, with 8 bases spanning the gap. CDR3 residues: CASSYGGAQPQHF. Here the CDR3 DNA reads TGTGCCAGCAGTTACGGGGGGGCTCAGCCCCAGCATTTT.

Worth noting for this clone: The sample carries other DNA sequences with the same CDR3. The chain couples TRBV29-1 to TRBJ1-2; tentative D call: TRBD1 (5 bases). Trimming pared 4 bases from V and 8 bases from J, leaving 11 bases between. In germline, CDR1 is SQVTM, CDR2 ANQGSEA. The CDR3 length is 11 residues. CDR3 sequence (DNA): TGCAGCGTTGGGAGGGGTAACGGCTACACCTTC. It encodes CSVGRGNGYTF.

The rearrangement joins TRBV18 to TRBJ2-7; the match to TRBD1 covers 9 bases. The germline V gene encodes CDR1 KGHSH and CDR2 LQKENI. Trimming at V came to 3 bases and at J to 6 bases, leaving 9 bases not matched to a gene. This CDR3 spans 15 amino acids. CDR3 in amino acids: CASSPQRQGGSEQYF. CDR3 nucleotide sequence: TGTGCCAGCTCACCCCAAAGACAGGGGGGTAGCGAGCAGTACTTC.

The sample holds a few counts of this clone. The genes are TRBV14 and TRBJ2-1; TRBD2 matches 15 bases. The CDR3 totals 18 residues. Germline assignment: CDR1 SGHDN and CDR2 FVKESK. The V segment lost 1 base and the J segment 7 bases; nucleotides outside the gene matches: 8. Written as DNA, the CDR3 is TGTGCCAGCAGCCAAGGGGGACTAGCGGGAGGTCGATATAATGAGCAGTTCTTC. The encoded protein is CASSQGGLAGGRYNEQFF.

This clone was seen a handful of times. The chain links TRBV18 to TRBJ2-1; 15 bases match TRBD2. Germline CDR1 is KGHSH and CDR2 is LQKENI. The J segment lost 10 bases and the V segment lost 3 bases, leaving 7 bases of the junction unmatched. The CDR3 consists of 16 residues. The CDR3 sequence is CASSPPGLAGGLEQFF. CDR3 bases: TGTGCCAGCTCACCGCCGGGACTAGCGGGGGGTTTGGAGCAGTTCTTC.

The sample holds a few counts of this clone. V and J are TRBV2 and TRBJ2-1, with D unclear. V was shortened by 4 bases and J by 10 bases, with 11 bases between the two germline ends. The germline V gene encodes CDR1 SNHLY and CDR2 FYNNEI. This CDR3 contains 12 residues. This CDR3 reads CASSVGRDEQFF. The CDR3 region has the DNA TGTGCCAGCAGTGTTGGGCGAGACGAGCAGTTCTTC.

The CDR3 loop is CASSWAGQGPKRETQYF. DNA of the CDR3: TGTGCCAGCAGCTGGGCGGGACAGGGGCCCAAAAGGGAGACCCAGTACTTC. The chain employs TRBV5-6 and TRBJ2-5; 10 bases line up with TRBD1. From germline, CDR1 is SGHDT and CDR2 YYEEEE. There are 17 residues in the CDR3. J lost 5 bases, V lost 3 bases, and 13 bases had no gene match.

A few counts support this clone. V and J are TRBV6-1 and TRBJ2-5; D is perhaps TRBD1 (5 bases). This CDR3 comprises 14 residues. Trimming shortened V by 1 base and J by 5 bases, and 11 bases separated the two germline ends. CDR1 and CDR2 (germline): MNHNS, SASEGT. As DNA, the CDR3 is TGTGCCAGCAGTGAAGTAGGGGCGCGGGAGACCCAGTACTTC. This codes for CASSEVGARETQYF.

The chain combines TRBV29-1 with TRBJ2-3; no firm D call. V gave up 5 bases and J gave up 4 bases, with 16 bases separating them. This CDR3 is 14 amino acids long. Germline lookup yields CDR1 SQVTM and CDR2 ANQGSEA. The chain's CDR3 is CSVISVELADTQYF. Here the CDR3 DNA reads TGCAGCGTTATTAGTGTTGAGTTGGCAGATACGCAGTATTTT.